One sample yielded the 28 T cell receptor beta chains listed below, sequenced in a study of patients and donors after allogeneic stem cell transplantation. TCRdb re-called the RT-PCR reads through MiXCR, storing one row per CDR3 protein. The sample has hundreds of thousands of distinct CDR3 sequences, roughly 17% seen once. What was sequenced was blood, either unsorted or a sorted T cell fraction (not recorded which). These receptors all stem from a human donor who was either an allogeneic HSCT recipient or a stem cell or donor lymphocyte infusion donor (not recorded which). It is not recorded whose cells these are; they may come from a transplant donor.

The rearrangement joins TRBV9 to TRBJ2-2; maybe TRBD1 (5 bases). The CDR3 is made up of 12 amino acids. Trimming took off 3 bases at V and 9 bases at J, with 9 bases between the two ends. From germline, CDR1 is SGDLS and CDR2 YYNGEE. CDR3 in amino acids: CASSGLDRELFF. The DNA for the CDR3 is TGTGCCAGCAGCGGCCTGGACAGGGAGCTGTTTTTT.

The chain combines TRBV9 with TRBJ2-5, with 7 bases identical to TRBD1. The ends lost 0 bases at V and 4 bases at J; junction bases unmatched: 3. The germline V gene has CDR1 SGDLS and CDR2 YYNGEE. The CDR3 contains 14 residues. The CDR3 nucleotides are TGTGCCAGCAGCGTAGGCAGGGGGAGAGAGACCCAGTACTTC. This codes for CASSVGRGRETQYF.

This clonotype was counted only a few times. V and J are TRBV28 and TRBJ1-2, with 8 positions matching TRBD1. Per germline, CDR1 MDHEN and CDR2 SYDVKM. The CDR3 has 13 residues. V was pared by 4 bases and J by 7 bases, with 5 bases of the junction left unmatched. The CDR3: CASSWGTGSGYTF. The DNA for the CDR3 is TGTGCCAGCAGTTGGGGGACAGGATCTGGCTACACCTTC.

V gene TRBV7-3 combines with J gene TRBJ1-2, with a weak D call TRBD1 (5 bases). Germline CDR1 reads SGHTA; CDR2 reads FQGTGA. The CDR3 is 14 amino acids. The V end was cut by 5 bases, the J end by 8 bases, with 18 bases between. The CDR3 protein is CASSPPRGLEGYTF. DNA for the CDR3: TGTGCCAGCAGCCCCCCAAGGGGTTTGGAAGGCTACACCTTC.

This chain connects TRBV29-1 to TRBJ2-7, with TRBD1 matching over 8 bases. V was pared by 4 bases and J by 3 bases, with 11 bases of the junction left unmatched. Germline CDR1 and CDR2: SQVTM and ANQGSEA. The length of the CDR3 is 15 residues. As DNA, the CDR3 is TGCAGCGTTGTGAGACCCCACGGACAGGGCTACGAGCAGTACTTC. It specifies CSVVRPHGQGYEQYF.

This clonotype appeared a few times. The J gene is TRBJ1-4, the V gene TRBV2; D is unclear. Per the germline V gene, CDR1 is SNHLY and CDR2 is FYNNEI. Trimming took off 6 bases at V and 0 bases at J, with 11 bases between the two ends. The CDR3 length is 15 residues. The CDR3 reads CASRVDGATNEKLFF. The CDR3 DNA is TGTGCCAGCAGGGTAGACGGGGCAACTAATGAAAAACTGTTTTTT.

This clonotype was detected a few times. The rearrangement links TRBV7-8 to TRBJ2-4; maybe TRBD2 (6 bases). The germline V gene has CDR1 SGHVS and CDR2 FQNEAQ. Trimming left V 0 bases short and J 1 base short, with 10 bases between. The CDR3 totals 16 residues. The CDR3 here is CASSLAGGTAKNIQYF. DNA of the CDR3: TGTGCCAGCAGCTTAGCGGGGGGAACCGCCAAAAACATTCAGTACTTC.

This clonotype was counted only a few times. This sequence joins TRBV6-5 and TRBJ2-2; 9 positions match TRBD2. Germline CDR1 is MNHEY and CDR2 is SVGAGI. This CDR3 contains 16 residues. V shed 4 bases, J shed 7 bases, and the junction held 10 bases outside the gene matches. DNA of the CDR3: TGTGCCAGCAGTTTTTTGATGCTAGCGGGGTACGGGGAGCTGTTTTTT. Its translation: CASSFLMLAGYGELFF.

This clonotype was counted between two and nine times. This chain uses TRBV11-3 with TRBJ2-3, with D hard to call. Germline V gene sequence: CDR1 SGHNT, CDR2 YENEEA. Trimming stripped 5 bases from V and 2 bases from J, with 11 bases between. This CDR3 comprises 14 residues. The CDR3 DNA sequence: TGTGCCAGCAGCCGAAATAACCCCACAGATACGCAGTATTTT. This translates into CASSRNNPTDTQYF.

The J gene is TRBJ1-1, the V gene TRBV10-3; the match to TRBD1 covers 10 bases. Trimming took 6 bases from V and 0 from J; bases not matched to a gene: 1. The CDR3 is 14 amino acids. Germline V lookup: CDR1 ENHRY, CDR2 SYGVKD. The CDR3, as DNA: TGTGCCATCAGAGGGACAGGGGTGAACACTGAAGCTTTCTTT. Its translation is CAIRGTGVNTEAFF.

This clonotype occurred a few times. The chain carries TRBV30 and TRBJ2-3, with unresolved D. Trimming left V 0 bases short and J 1 base short, with 11 bases between. The CDR3 sequence is 15 residues long. The germline V gene has CDR1 GTSNPN and CDR2 SVGIG (reference sequence). Written as DNA, the CDR3 is TGTGCCTGGAGTGTCAACAGAAGAGGCACAGATACGCAGTATTTT. This encodes CAWSVNRRGTDTQYF.

CDR3 residues: CASSQVIPRQGGYGYTF. As DNA, the CDR3 is TGCGCCAGCAGCCAAGTTATCCCCCGTCAGGGGGGCTATGGCTACACCTTC. This chain joins TRBV4-1 and TRBJ1-2; 7 bases fit TRBD1. Germline V gene data show CDR1 as MGHRA and CDR2 as YSYEKL. The CDR3 consists of 17 residues. The junction had 12 bases not matched to a gene; V was cut back by 1 base and J by 4 bases.

This clonotype was seen many times. The gene calls are TRBV6-2 or TRBV6-3 and TRBJ1-5; D ambiguous. CDR3 length: 15 residues. Germline loops: CDR1 MNHEY, CDR2 SVGEGT. Trimming cost V 5 bases and J 2 bases, with 13 bases left between them. CDR3 region: CASSQGWVGNQPQHF. For the CDR3, the DNA is TGTGCCAGCAGTCAAGGTTGGGTCGGCAATCAGCCCCAGCATTTT.

Only a few counts were recorded for this clonotype. The chain combines TRBV7-3 with TRBJ2-7; no definite D call. V lost 2 bases and J 3 bases, leaving 14 bases between the germline ends. CDR1 SGHTA and CDR2 FQGTGA come from the germline V gene. CDR3 length equals 15 residues. The CDR3 DNA reads TGTGCCAGCAGCTTAGGTCCCCCGGAATACTACGAGCAGTACTTC. Translating it yields CASSLGPPEYYEQYF.

The rearrangement joins TRBV29-1 to TRBJ1-1; possible D gene TRBD1, 5 bases. V was cut by 7 bases and J by 3 bases, with 6 bases left in between. Looked up from germline, CDR1 is SQVTM and CDR2 is ANQGSEA. This CDR3 region has 10 residues. CDR3 sequence: CSGGDTEAFF. The CDR3, as DNA: TGCAGCGGGGGCGACACTGAAGCTTTCTTT.

The rearrangement links TRBV24-1 to TRBJ2-7; possible D gene TRBD1, 6 bases. Germline loops: CDR1 KGHDR, CDR2 SFDVKD. V lost 3 bases and J 2 bases, leaving 10 bases between the germline ends. The CDR3 has 14 amino acids. The CDR3 bases are TGTGCCACCAGTGATCCCGGACAGCCCTACGAGCAGTACTTC. Protein product: CATSDPGQPYEQYF.

This clonotype has a handful of counts. The rearrangement joins TRBV6-5 to TRBJ1-2, with D hard to call. Germline V CDR1 and CDR2: MNHEY, SVGAGI. The V end was cut by 5 bases, the J end by 4 bases, with 8 bases between. This CDR3 is 12 amino acids long. Here the CDR3 DNA reads TGTGCCAGCAGTAAATCAACCTATGGCTACACCTTC. It encodes CASSKSTYGYTF.

This chain joins TRBV6-1 and TRBJ2-1; TRBD2 aligns across 13 bases. The J segment lost 0 bases and the V segment lost 6 bases, leaving 5 bases of the junction unmatched. CDR1 and CDR2 (germline): MNHNS, SASEGT. This CDR3 has 17 amino acids. The CDR3 DNA reads TGTGCCAGCAGGAGGACTAGCGGGAGTTTCTCCTACAATGAGCAGTTCTTC. Amino acid sequence: CASRRTSGSFSYNEQFF.

This clonotype was seen a few times. The rearrangement joins TRBV25-1 to TRBJ2-5, with D possibly matching TRBD2 (5 bases). The CDR3 runs to 13 residues. V lost 4 bases, J lost 4 bases, and 10 bases lay in between. The germline V gene has CDR1 MGHDK and CDR2 SYGVNS. Here the CDR3 DNA reads TGTGCCAGCAGTGTAAGTGGGAGAGAGACCCAGTACTTC. The encoded protein is CASSVSGRETQYF.

This clonotype was counted a few times. The chain links TRBV5-1 to TRBJ2-7; D not certain. Trimming shortened V by 3 bases and J by 3 bases, and 13 bases separated the two germline ends. This CDR3 region has 14 residues. Germline CDR1 is SGHRS and CDR2 is YFSETQ. CDR3 DNA: TGCGCCAGCAGCTCGTTGTTAGAGAACTACGAGCAGTACTTC. It is translated as CASSSLLENYEQYF.

This clonotype turned up a few times. The chain employs TRBV2 and TRBJ1-1; perhaps TRBD1 as D (5 bases). The germline gives CDR1 SNHLY, CDR2 FYNNEI. The CDR3 totals 13 residues. The V and J ends lost 6 bases and 4 bases respectively, with 12 bases between them. The CDR3 is CASRGPGSTEAFF. For the CDR3, the DNA is TGTGCCAGCAGGGGGCCCGGTAGCACTGAAGCTTTCTTT.

This chain links TRBV11-2 with TRBJ2-1; 8 bases agree with TRBD2. The CDR3 runs 14 residues. Germline CDR1 and CDR2: SGHAT and FQNNGV. After removal of 3 bases from V and 10 bases from J, the junction contained 8 bases not matched to a gene. The DNA of the CDR3 is TGTGCCAGCAGCTTCGGGGGGGGGCGTAGGGAGCAGTTCTTC. Protein product: CASSFGGGRREQFF.

A word on this clonotype: The junction departs from the called germline gene at one end, perhaps through a read error. The chain couples TRBV2 to TRBJ1-2; perhaps TRBD1 as D (5 bases). Germline-derived CDR1 and CDR2 are SNHLY and FYNNEI. This CDR3 has 12 amino acids. The CDR3 DNA reads as TGTGCCAGCAGTGATACGTTGACAGCGGGGTACTTC. Its protein is CASSDTLTAGYF.

This clonotype was detected ten times or more. V and J are TRBV14 and TRBJ2-1; 12 bases agree with TRBD2. The CDR3 spans 15 residues. Germline values: CDR1 SGHDN, CDR2 FVKESK. The V gene end was trimmed by 5 bases and the J gene end by 8 bases; junction bases not matched to a gene: 7. The CDR3 region is CASSERTSGAHEQFF. CDR3 DNA: TGTGCCAGCAGCGAGAGGACTAGCGGGGCCCATGAGCAGTTCTTC.

This clonotype occurred a few times. This chain uses TRBV7-9 with TRBJ2-5; no clear D gene. The V and J ends lost 2 bases and 2 bases respectively, with 9 bases between them. The CDR3 has 14 amino acids. The germline gives CDR1 SEHNR, CDR2 FQNEAQ (reference sequence). The CDR3 is CASSLYVGQETQYF. The CDR3 DNA reads TGTGCCAGCAGCTTATACGTAGGGCAAGAGACCCAGTACTTC.

This clonotype was picked up one time. Since no conserved phenylalanine or tryptophan closes the CDR3, a read error is the likely cause. The V call is TRBV2, the J call TRBJ1-2; D perhaps matches TRBD1 (6 bases). Trimming stripped 5 bases from V and 7 bases from J, with 17 bases between. The CDR3 is 14 amino acids. Germline CDR1 and CDR2: SNHLY and FYNNEI. CDR3 in amino acids: CASSSQARGTGYTY. The CDR3 DNA sequence: TGTGCCAGCAGTTCCCAGGCTAGGGGGACTGGCTACACCTAC.

The chain joins TRBV5-1 to TRBJ2-7; D gene uncertain. CDR1 and CDR2 (germline): SGHRS, YFSETQ. The CDR3 spans 15 residues. V dropped 0 bases and J dropped 1 base, with 11 bases sitting between them. CDR3 bases: TGCGCCAGCAGCTTGGGGCCGGATACGTCCTACGAGCAGTACTTC. Protein: CASSLGPDTSYEQYF.

The chain combines TRBV5-1 with TRBJ2-1, with 10 positions matching TRBD2. V dropped 3 bases and J dropped 3; count of bases not matched to a gene: 3. This CDR3 has 15 residues. Germline V gene sequence: CDR1 SGHRS, CDR2 YFSETQ. CDR3 DNA: TGCGCCAGCAGCTCAGCGGGAGGGAGCTACAATGAGCAGTTCTTC. As protein: CASSSAGGSYNEQFF.